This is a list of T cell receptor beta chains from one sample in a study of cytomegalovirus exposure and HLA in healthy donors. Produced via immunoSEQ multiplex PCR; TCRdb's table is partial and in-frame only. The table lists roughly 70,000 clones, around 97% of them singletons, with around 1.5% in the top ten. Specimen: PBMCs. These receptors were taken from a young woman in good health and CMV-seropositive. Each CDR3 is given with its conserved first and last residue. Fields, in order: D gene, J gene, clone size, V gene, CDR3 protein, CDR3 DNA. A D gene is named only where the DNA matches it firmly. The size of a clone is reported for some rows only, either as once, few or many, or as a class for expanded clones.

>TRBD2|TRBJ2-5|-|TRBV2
CASSERSAGEIQETQYF
TGTGCCAGCAGTGAACGTTCAGCGGGAGAGATTCAAGAGACCCAGTACTTC
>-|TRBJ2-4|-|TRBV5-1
CASSLAGAKNIQYF
TGCGCCAGCAGCTTGGCAGGGGCCAAAAACATTCAGTACTTC
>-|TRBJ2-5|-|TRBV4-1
CASSQATEETQYF
TGCGCCAGCAGCCAAGCTACCGAGGAGACCCAGTACTTC
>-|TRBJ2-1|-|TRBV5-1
CASSLGTLADEQFF
TGCGCCAGCAGCCTTGGGACATTGGCCGATGAGCAGTTCTTC
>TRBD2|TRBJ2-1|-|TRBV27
CASSSKPGLQHNEQFF
TGTGCCAGCAGTTCGAAACCGGGACTACAACATAATGAGCAGTTCTTC
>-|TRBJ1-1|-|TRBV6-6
CASSPVGTNTEAFF
TGTGCCAGCAGCCCCGTCGGGACTAACACTGAAGCTTTCTTT
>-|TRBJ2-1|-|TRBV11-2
CASSLDLAPNEQFF
TGTGCCAGCAGCTTAGACCTAGCCCCCAATGAGCAGTTCTTC
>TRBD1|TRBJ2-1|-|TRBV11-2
CASSLGGGTGLSEQFF
TGTGCCAGCAGCTTAGGGGGGGGGACAGGGTTGAGTGAGCAGTTCTTC
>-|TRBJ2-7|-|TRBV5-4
CASSSRDLGYEQYF
TGTGCCAGCAGCTCCCGGGACTTGGGCTACGAGCAGTACTTC
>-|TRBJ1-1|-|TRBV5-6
CASSSTGGNTEAFF
TGTGCCAGCAGCTCGACGGGGGGGAACACTGAAGCTTTCTTT
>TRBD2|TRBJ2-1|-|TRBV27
CASSSRLAGSYNEQFF
TGTGCCAGCAGTTCCCGACTAGCGGGGTCCTACAATGAGCAGTTCTTC
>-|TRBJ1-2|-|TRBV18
CASSPRQGGGYTF
TGTGCCAGCTCACCGAGGCAGGGTGGAGGCTACACCTTC
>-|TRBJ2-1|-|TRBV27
CASSEGLYQFF
TGTGCCAGCTCGGAGGGACTCTATCAGTTCTTC
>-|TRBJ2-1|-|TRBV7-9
CASSAKQITYNEQFF
TGTGCCAGCAGCGCTAAACAGATTACCTACAATGAGCAGTTCTTC
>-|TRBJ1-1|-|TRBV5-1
CASSLGQGRNTEAFF
TGCGCCAGCAGCTTAGGGCAGGGTCGGAACACTGAAGCTTTCTTT
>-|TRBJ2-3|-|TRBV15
CATSSLSASTDTQYF
TGTGCCACCAGCAGTCTCAGCGCTAGCACAGATACGCAGTATTTT
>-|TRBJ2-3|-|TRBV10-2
CASRPQGGRADTQYF
TGCGCCAGCAGACCACAGGGGGGGAGGGCAGATACGCAGTATTTT
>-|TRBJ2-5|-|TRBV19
CASSIVGTGASGSRETQYF
TGTGCCAGTAGTATAGTAGGGACAGGGGCTAGCGGGAGTCGGGAGACCCAGTACTTC
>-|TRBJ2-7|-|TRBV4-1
CASSPGTFSYEQYF
TGCGCCAGCAGCCCGGGGACATTTTCCTACGAGCAGTACTTC
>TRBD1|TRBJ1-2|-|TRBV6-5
CASSTLPGTGGGYTF
TGTGCCAGCAGTACCCTTCCCGGGACAGGGGGTGGCTACACCTTC
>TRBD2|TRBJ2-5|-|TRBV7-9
CASSLDRAGELETQYF
TGTGCCAGCAGCTTAGATCGGGCGGGAGAACTGGAGACCCAGTACTTC
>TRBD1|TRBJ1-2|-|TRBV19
CASSIDGTAIARHYGYTF
TGTGCCAGTAGTATAGATGGGACAGCGATAGCACGACACTATGGCTACACCTTC
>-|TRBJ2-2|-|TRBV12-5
CASGLGGNTGELFF
TGTGCTAGTGGTTTGGGAGGGAACACCGGGGAGCTGTTTTTT
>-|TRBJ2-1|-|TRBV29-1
CSVGRPSYNEQFF
TGCAGCGTTGGGCGGCCTTCCTACAATGAGCAGTTCTTC
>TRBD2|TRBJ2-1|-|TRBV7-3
CASSQLGLAGGRNEQFF
TGTGCCAGCAGCCAACTCGGACTAGCGGGAGGGAGGAATGAGCAGTTCTTC
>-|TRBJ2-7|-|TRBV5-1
CASSLGGRPYEQYF
TGCGCCAGCAGCTTGGGGGGGAGGCCCTACGAGCAGTACTTC
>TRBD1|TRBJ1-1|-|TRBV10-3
CAIRNRDSDTEAFF
TGTGCCATCAGAAACCGGGACAGTGACACTGAAGCTTTCTTT
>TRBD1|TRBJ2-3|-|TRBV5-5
CASSPRGQGTDTQYF
TGTGCCAGCAGCCCGAGAGGACAGGGGACAGATACGCAGTATTTT
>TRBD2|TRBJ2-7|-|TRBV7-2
CASSLISGSYEQYF
TGTGCCAGCAGCTTAATTAGCGGGAGCTACGAGCAGTACTTC
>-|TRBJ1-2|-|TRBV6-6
CASSYLLQESNYGYTF
TGTGCCAGCAGTTACCTTCTACAGGAATCTAACTATGGCTACACCTTC
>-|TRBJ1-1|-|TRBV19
CASSLQTGRQNTEAFF
TGTGCCAGTAGTCTTCAAACGGGGAGACAAAACACTGAAGCTTTCTTT
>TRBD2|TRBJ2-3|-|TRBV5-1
CASSLISGSTDTQYF
TGCGCCAGCAGCTTGATTAGCGGGAGCACAGATACGCAGTATTTT
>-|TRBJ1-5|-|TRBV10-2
CASRALPGRGQPQHF
TGCGCCAGCAGGGCGTTACCAGGGCGGGGACAGCCCCAGCATTTT
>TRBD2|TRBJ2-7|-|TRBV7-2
CASSFDSGRAWEQYF
TGTGCCAGCAGCTTCGATAGCGGGAGGGCTTGGGAGCAGTACTTC
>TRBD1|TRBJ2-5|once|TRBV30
CAWSGTGGEETQYF
TGTGCCTGGAGTGGGACAGGGGGGGAAGAGACCCAGTACTTC
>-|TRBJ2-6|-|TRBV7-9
CASSPALQGSSGANVLTF
TGTGCCAGCAGCCCCGCCCTACAGGGAAGTTCCGGGGCCAACGTCCTGACTTTC
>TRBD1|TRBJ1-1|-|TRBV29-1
CSVGTGGVGTEAFF
TGCAGCGTTGGGACAGGGGGCGTTGGCACTGAAGCTTTCTTT
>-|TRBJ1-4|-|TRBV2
CASSEALRGDEKLFF
TGTGCCAGCAGTGAAGCGCTTAGGGGTGACGAAAAACTGTTTTTT
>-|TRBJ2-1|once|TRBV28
CASNSGSGSYNEQFF
TGTGCCAGCAATTCGGGATCGGGGTCCTACAATGAGCAGTTCTTC
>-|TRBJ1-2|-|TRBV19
CASRSGGDRGYTF
TGTGCCAGTAGATCCGGGGGGGATCGTGGCTACACCTTC
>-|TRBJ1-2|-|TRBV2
CATQGSYGYTF
TGTGCCACACAGGGCTCCTATGGCTACACCTTC
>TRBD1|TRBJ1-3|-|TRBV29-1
CSVSRTGGNTIYF
TGCAGCGTTTCTCGGACAGGTGGAAACACCATATATTTT